This paragraph covers one T cell receptor (beta chain) sequence. It lacks a known antigen. No base quality values were provided; no much bigger clone lies one nucleotide off. The library was generated by RACE. Data came from a NextSeq 500. Library preparation attached unique molecular identifiers to individual cDNA molecules for quantitative, reproducible TCR counting. Both TCR alpha and TCR beta chains were sequenced from each blood RNA sample. Turning to the authors' computational methods: A median of roughly 100,000 TCRs per sample was observed, with a range of about 20,000 to 750,000. The Decombinator software suite was used to annotate V, J and CDR3 in the TCR reads. For PS versus PT1 abundance plots, all samples were subsampled to the same number of TCRs (28,000). Expanded TCRs were defined as absent before sensitization and observed at least eight times at the 2-week time point. Clones were called with MiXCR by TCRdb after fastp trimmed the public reads at Q25, and only in-frame beta chains were retained. Records with the same CDR3 protein are collapsed into one entry carrying the most frequent genes and DNA. V and J calls and clone size were set by TCRdb, not the authors. A total of some 39,000 distinct CDR3 sequences appear in this sample, approximately 7.6% of them only once. Over 1% of the sample goes to the ten largest clones.

The data were taken from a study of human T cells and chemical hapten exposure (dated by TCRdb to the early 2020s). Turning to the overall study: For sensitization, 2% DPC in acetone was applied to a roughly 2 cm by roughly 2 cm area of upper inner arm skin. Blood samples were taken from patients before sensitization (week 0) and then at 2, 6 and about 24 weeks after DPC sensitization. Most of the patients in the cohort were female, and the cohort covered alopecia areata with under or over 50% scalp involvement, alopecia totalis and alopecia universalis. Approximately 30 alopecia patients provided blood for TCR sequencing at one to four time points (pre-sensitization, 2, 6 and 24 weeks). Peripheral blood TCR repertoire changes were tracked in vivo in alopecia patients during primary and secondary sensitization to the hapten diphenylcyclopropenone (DPC). Patch testing was done on the upper back using Finn chambers containing 0.01% DPC, and results were scored after 6 days according to International Contact Dermatitis Research Group standards. Libraries were combined into a pool for sequencing, and differences in TCR yield between samples came mainly from small differences in library volumes within the pool. Throughout the study period of 20 to 30 weeks, patients also received therapeutic DPC doses to the scalp every week.

Findings and caveats that apply to the study as a whole: Significantly more large CDR3 similarity clusters were formed by expanded TCRs than by pre-sensitization or healthy control sets, consistent with antigen-driven responses. DPC sensitization did not change how many TCRs were above 1 in 1000 frequency, and no evidence was found of alterations in global repertoire structure. Repeated subsampling changed both the strength of the expansion versus patch-test correlation and the threshold at which the correlation became significant. Patch test score correlated positively with the number of PT1 expanded TCRs, reaching significance at thresholds 8, 16 and 32 but not at 4. All patients had alopecia, a presumed autoimmune disease, so their immune response might differ from that of healthy individuals.

This specimen's time point label, per the study, means: pre-sensitization, week 0. According to the study, the label for this sample's treatment or condition signals: therapeutic diphenylcyclopropenone sensitization with weekly scalp DPC. Blood at each patch-test visit was drawn before the patch test was applied. Patients were eligible if aged 18 to 70, diagnosed with alopecia and judged suitable for DPC therapy, and pregnant patients were excluded. Total RNA was extracted from unfractionated whole blood collected in Tempus Blood RNA tubes. Compared with germline, V lacks 3 bases and J lacks 3 bases; bases without a gene match: 5. The germline V gene (reference sequence) yields MNHEY for CDR1 and SMNVEV for CDR2. CDR3 length: 15 amino acids, cysteine to phenylalanine. The entry retains the CDR3 DNA only, 45 bases that are in frame from base 1.

This clonotype was sampled from a woman between 45 and 60 years old with alopecia areata. Some clones in this sample may be carry-over from other donors' samples. Source: whole blood, taken in connection with sensitization to the hapten diphenylcyclopropenone (DPC). This chain is built from TRBV27 and TRBJ1-2; TRBD1 lines up with 9 middle nucleotides. The nucleotides are TGTGCCAGCAGTTTGGACAGGGGCAGGTACTATGGCTACACCTTC. Its translation is CASSLDRGRYYGYTF.